Here is one TCR beta chain with its context. No antigen is known for it. Per-nucleotide qualities are absent, and no much larger clonotype sits a single base away. Library generation was performed with the immunoSEQ multiplex PCR assay. A mixture of 60 forward primers for TCR Vbeta segments and 13 reverse primers for TCR Jbeta segments was used in the multiplex PCR. A multiplex PCR assay on genomic DNA amplified the CDR3 region of rearranged TCR beta genes. The amplified TCR beta libraries were sequenced on the Illumina HiSeq System as 87-base-pair reads. As for the original processing: Across the 700 or so repertoires, a later analysis counted some 80 million unique TCR beta chains, 8.5 million to 12 million of which were shared by at least two donors. To remove PCR and sequencing errors, raw reads were error-corrected and collapsed into unique sequences using a nearest-neighbor algorithm that merged closely related sequences. Alignment of CDR3 sequences to IMGT reference sequences was used to assign V, D and J gene segments. For a sequence to be retained, at least a six-nucleotide match to both a V gene segment and a J gene segment was required. A rearrangement counted as productive if the CDR3 had no stop codons and remained in frame with V and J, and every other rearrangement counted as non-productive. CDR3 was defined according to IMGT convention as the region running from the second conserved V-encoded cysteine to the conserved J-encoded phenylalanine. The earlier analysis of roughly 590 of the donors excluded sequences that lacked an unambiguous match to a single V gene segment. In an earlier analysis of a few hundred of the donors, a V segment was called functional when productive rearrangements were above 56.7%, and segregating when the standard deviation between donors exceeded 5%. A statistical classification framework was built for diagnosing cytomegalovirus status from the catalog of TCR beta chain sequences. In a later analysis, TCR nucleotide sequences were compared against IMGT/GENE-DB human TR gene sequences so that V and J genes could be assigned. A later analysis assigned CDR3 sequences and most-parsimonious VDJ recombination scenarios with the TCRdist pipeline. In a later analysis, each TCR beta chain was defined by its CDR3 amino acid sequence together with its V-gene family, and reads lacking a unique V-gene family were excluded. A later analysis removed over 500 highly shared, low-generation-probability nucleotide sequences to deal with suspected cross-contamination and a sequencing artifact. In a later analysis, a clonal expansion index for each public chain was calculated from normalized within-repertoire ranks of inferred template counts. In a later analysis, generation probabilities were computed using a VDJ recombination model fitted to out-of-frame rearrangements, and the results were checked against IGoR. In a later analysis, hypergeometric tests were used to score TCR-TCR, TCR-HLA and TCR-CMV co-occurrence, with a repertoire-size bias correction applied to TCR pairs. In a later analysis, false discovery rates were estimated by permuting HLA or CMV assignments 20 times. A later analysis grouped co-occurring TCRs with DBSCAN, adding TCRdist sequence similarity when clustering within HLA-allele-positive subsets. Co-occurrence clustering excluded repertoires with fewer than 30,000 or more than 120,000 public chains, plus five with anomalous nucleotide sharing. What TCRdb holds here is the immuneACCESS table cut down to in-frame rearrangements. Part of the clones is not present; checked against another copy, under half of the missing clones reflect an unresolved V gene, and the others are unexplained. V and J calls plus clone size are reproduced from that table; the DNA served to infer D and trimming. Across this sample there are 85,000 to 100,000 clones, with around 73% seen only once. About 3.3% of the sample lies in the top ten.

The cohort was made up of roughly 670 healthy bone marrow donors. Cohort members were all nominally healthy when sampled, although unrecorded immune exposures were likely present. The donor tested CMV seronegative, placing the donor among the approximately 360 seronegative members of the cohort. Every donor gave a peripheral blood sample, and the peripheral blood mononuclear cells from that sample were used for TCR beta sequencing. Genomic DNA extraction from the blood cell samples was performed with the Qiagen DNeasy Blood Extraction Kit. The germline V gene (reference sequence) yields LNHDA for CDR1 and SQIVND for CDR2. Counted from cysteine to phenylalanine, this CDR3 has 18 amino acids. Only the CDR3 DNA is retained, 54 bases long and in frame from the first base. V ends up 5 bases short and J 6 bases short, with an unmatched junction base count of 12. This sample was included in a study of cytomegalovirus exposure and HLA in healthy donors (dated by TCRdb to 2016 to 2017). Looking at the study overall: An earlier analysis of approximately 640 of the donors reported 250 to 300 Gb of sequence data and about 100 million unique TCR beta sequences from 150 million to 200 million T cells. An early release that covered several hundred HLA-typed donors contained about 300 gigabases of sequencing data and about 84 million unique TCR sequences. The genetic ancestry cluster associated with self-reported Caucasian donors included 81% of the approximately 400 genotyped donors. The study aimed to test whether signatures of past pathogen exposure could be identified by cataloging public T cell receptors. The study used immunosequencing to profile the T cell repertoires of hundreds of subjects and linked those repertoires to cytomegalovirus serostatus. In addition to the first cohort of roughly 670 subjects, a separate validation cohort of approximately 110 different subjects was used. The study combined high-throughput TCR immunosequencing, statistical association of individual TCRs with disease status, and machine learning to predict cytomegalovirus infection status. In a later analysis, previously published TCR beta repertoires from roughly 710 donors were re-analyzed and high-resolution HLA genotyping was added so that TCR occurrence patterns could be studied. Rather than drawing on any new phenotypic data, the later analysis identified candidate immune exposures from TCR beta sequences and the way those sequences occurred across donors. An earlier analysis of 587 of the donors used high-throughput TCR beta sequencing to judge whether each TCR beta V gene segment behaved as functional or pseudogenic. Donor age, sex, ethnicity and CMV serostatus were collected together with the repertoire data. In a later genetic analysis, genome-wide SNP genotypes for about three fifths of the roughly 670 donors were used, and that subset was treated as a discovery cohort. All discovery cohort repertoires had been generated on a single sequencing platform. Both class I and class II loci were covered by HLA typing, at four-digit resolution. Typing coverage differed by locus: A, B, C, DRB1 and DQB1 were typed in about 629-640 donors, DQA1 in 500 to 550, DPA1 in over 600, and DPB1 in approximately 450. Four to six DR-DQ haplotypes were handled as single units for association and clustering, since linkage in the cohort was strong. Across 300 to 400 genotyped donors of the cohort, an average of 235,054 unique TCR beta nucleotide sequences per donor were sequenced, and approximately 19% of those sequences were non-productive. Study-wide findings and limitations: A later analysis associated some 17,000 TCR beta sequences with specific HLA alleles at a false discovery rate of 0.05. The sequencing pipeline was judged likely to have produced a cluster of highly shared sequence variants as a technical artifact. Because HLA typing was missing for some donors at each locus, association tests included only the typed subset. The earlier analysis of about 600 of the donors excluded 15 to 20 rarely observed V segments, including chromosome 9 orphons, because counts were too low. This cohort had only TCR beta chains sequenced, and the lack of alpha or paired-chain data limited which features could be detected. Broadly in line with IMGT annotations, most TCR beta V segments showed up in productive rearrangements about 87% or about 30% of the time in an earlier analysis of several hundred of the donors. Three of the identified cytomegalovirus-associated TCR beta chains were confirmed in vitro to be specific for cytomegalovirus antigens. The study listed 150 to 200 TCR beta chains as associated with cytomegalovirus. A later analysis found that HLA-associated TCR beta chains were more clonally expanded and had lower generation probabilities than equally common non-associated chains. Immune exposure information for the cohort was limited to CMV serostatus. A later genetic analysis associated a missense DCLRE1C variant with V-gene and J-gene trimming of TCR beta chains, and an independent cohort replicated the association. The authors suggested that the approach could potentially be generalized to other disease states and immunological phenotypes. Correlated functional status among segregating V segments might be attributable to linkage disequilibrium, but an unknown experimental factor could not be ruled out. Several of the top co-occurrence clusters appeared to be linked to parvovirus B19, influenza, CMV and Epstein-Barr virus, according to a later analysis. In a later genetic analysis, fewer N-insertions in productive TCRs were reported among donors in an Asian-associated ancestry cluster than the approximately 630-donor mean. While some public TCRs were present in many individuals, most TCR sequences turned up only very rarely across donors. In both the original and validation cohorts, the classifier was reported to diagnose cytomegalovirus status with high specificity and sensitivity. Presence/absence analyses assumed roughly uniform sequencing depth across donors, an assumption that may not hold. In a later analysis, TCR association rates were found to vary across HLA loci, with the most associated TCRs seen for DRB1 alleles and the fewest for HLA-C alleles. Some IMGT-functional V segments, including TRBV6-2 and TRBV6-3, could not be told apart with the 87-base-pair reads, so those segments were excluded. A further reported finding was that TCR beta sequences accurately predicted the HLA-A and HLA-B alleles for most subjects in the first cohort. In a later analysis, most CMV-associated TCR beta chains were found to appear HLA-restricted, with HLA associations seemingly driven largely by CMV exposure. Assigning TCR associations to individual alleles was difficult when HLA alleles, especially DR and DQ, strongly co-occurred.

The sequence links TRBV19 to TRBJ2-1, with TRBD2 matching 14 junction bases. Sequencing input: PBMCs. The receptor was isolated from a man aged 35 to 55 in good health and CMV-seronegative. The CDR3 amino acid sequence is: CASSPRGTGTSGSNEQFF. Read as DNA, the sequence is TGTGCCAGTAGTCCCCGGGGGACCGGGACTAGCGGGAGCAATGAGCAGTTCTTC.